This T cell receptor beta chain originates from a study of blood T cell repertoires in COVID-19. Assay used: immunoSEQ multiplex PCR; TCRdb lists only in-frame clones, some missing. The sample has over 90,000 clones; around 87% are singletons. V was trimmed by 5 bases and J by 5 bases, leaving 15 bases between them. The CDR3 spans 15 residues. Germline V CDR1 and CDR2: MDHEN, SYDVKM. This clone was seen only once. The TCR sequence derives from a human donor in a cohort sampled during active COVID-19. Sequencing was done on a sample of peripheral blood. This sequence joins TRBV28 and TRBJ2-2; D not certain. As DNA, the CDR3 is TGTGCCAGCAGTCTCCGGTCAGGCTCTACCGGGGAGCTGTTTTTT. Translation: CASSLRSGSTGELFF.